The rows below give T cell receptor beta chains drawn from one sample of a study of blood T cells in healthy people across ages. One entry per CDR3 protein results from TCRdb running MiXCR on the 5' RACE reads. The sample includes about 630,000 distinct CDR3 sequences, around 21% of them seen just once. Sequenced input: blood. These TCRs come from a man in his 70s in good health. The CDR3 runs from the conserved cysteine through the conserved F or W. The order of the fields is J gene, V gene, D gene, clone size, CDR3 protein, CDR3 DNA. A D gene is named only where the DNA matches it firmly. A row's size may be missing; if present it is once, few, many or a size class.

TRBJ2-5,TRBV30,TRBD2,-,CAWSGSLTLATSSETQYF,TGTGCCTGGAGTGGAAGTCTAACCCTGGCGACTAGCTCGGAGACCCAGTACTTC
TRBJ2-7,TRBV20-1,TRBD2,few,CSARRAGLAGGSSYEQYF,TGCAGTGCTAGACGAGCCGGACTAGCGGGAGGGTCGTCCTACGAGCAGTACTTC
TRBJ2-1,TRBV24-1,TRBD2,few,CATSDFPGTSGHYNEQFF,TGTGCCACCAGTGATTTTCCAGGGACTAGCGGCCATTACAATGAGCAGTTCTTC
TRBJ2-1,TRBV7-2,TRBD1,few,CASSRPGQGSNEQFF,TGTGCCAGCAGCCGACCGGGACAGGGTTCCAATGAGCAGTTCTTC
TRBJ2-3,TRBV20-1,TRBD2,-,CSASPLRGVAGVTDTQYF,TGCAGTGCTAGTCCTCTCCGAGGGGTAGCGGGGGTCACAGATACGCAGTATTTT
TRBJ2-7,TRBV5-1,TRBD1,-,CASSTGQGRHEQYF,TGCGCCAGCAGCACCGGACAGGGGAGACACGAGCAGTACTTC
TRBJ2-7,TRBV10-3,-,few,CAISGSGTSYEQYF,TGTGCCATCAGTGGCTCCGGGACATCGTACGAGCAGTACTTC
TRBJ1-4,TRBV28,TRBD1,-,CASSLPGQGGEKLFF,TGTGCCAGCAGTCTACCGGGACAGGGTGGTGAAAAACTGTTTTTT
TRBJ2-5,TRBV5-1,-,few,CAGSVGLTDGLETQYF,TGCGCCGGCAGCGTAGGACTGACGGACGGGCTAGAGACCCAGTACTTC
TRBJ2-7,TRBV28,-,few,CASNLDGGGYEQYF,TGTGCCAGCAACCTGGACGGAGGGGGTTACGAGCAGTACTTC
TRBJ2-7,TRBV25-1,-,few,CASSEAMGGALNEQYF,TGTGCCAGCAGTGAAGCAATGGGGGGCGCGCTCAACGAGCAGTACTTC
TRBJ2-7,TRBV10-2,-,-,CASGPQSYEQYF,TGCGCCAGCGGTCCCCAGTCGTACGAGCAGTACTTC
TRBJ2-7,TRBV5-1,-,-,CASSLATDSYEQYF,TGCGCCAGCAGCTTGGCGACAGACTCCTACGAGCAGTACTTC
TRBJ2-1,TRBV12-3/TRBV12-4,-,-,CASGTFGGPSYNEQFF,TGTGCCAGCGGTACTTTTGGGGGCCCTTCCTACAATGAGCAGTTCTTC
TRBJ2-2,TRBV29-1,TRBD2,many,CSVEGSSGRGELFF,TGCAGCGTTGAAGGCTCAAGCGGGAGGGGGGAGCTGTTTTTT
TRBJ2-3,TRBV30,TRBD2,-,CAWSWYRGGTDTQYF,TGTGCCTGGAGTTGGTACCGGGGGGGCACAGATACGCAGTATTTT
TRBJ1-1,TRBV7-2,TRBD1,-,CASSLNRGNTEAFF,TGTGCCAGCAGCTTAAACAGGGGGAACACTGAAGCTTTCTTT
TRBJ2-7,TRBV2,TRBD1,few,CASSVTGTGAYEQYF,TGTGCCAGCAGTGTAACCGGGACAGGGGCCTACGAGCAGTACTTC
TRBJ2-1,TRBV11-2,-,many,CASRLPSAPYNEQFF,TGTGCCAGCAGACTCCCTAGCGCACCCTACAATGAGCAGTTCTTC
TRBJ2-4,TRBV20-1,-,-,CSAPGEPYSLAKNIQYF,TGCAGTGCTCCCGGCGAACCCTATTCTTTAGCCAAAAACATTCAGTACTTC
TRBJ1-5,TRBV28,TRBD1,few,CASGTGLNQPQHF,TGTGCCAGCGGGACAGGACTCAATCAGCCCCAGCATTTT
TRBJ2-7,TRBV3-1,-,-,CASSQVQYEQYF,TGTGCCAGTAGCCAAGTACAGTACGAGCAGTACTTC
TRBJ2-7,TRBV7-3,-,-,CASSQNEQYF,TGTGCCAGCAGCCAGAACGAGCAGTACTTC
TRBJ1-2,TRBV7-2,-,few,CASSRQTSPNGYTF,TGTGCCAGCAGCCGTCAGACTTCCCCGAATGGCTACACCTTC
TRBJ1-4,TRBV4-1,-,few,CASSQPGPWEKLFF,TGCGCCAGCAGCCAGCCGGGTCCGTGGGAAAAACTGTTTTTT
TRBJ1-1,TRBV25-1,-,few,CASMRGTSTEAFF,TGTGCCAGCATGCGGGGTACAAGCACTGAAGCTTTCTTT
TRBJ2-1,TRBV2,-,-,CASSDDTTVVLFF,TGTGCCAGCAGTGACGATACTACCGTGGTGCTGTTCTTC